The rows below give T cell receptor beta chains drawn from one sample of a study of naive and memory T cell subsets. MiXCR, run by TCRdb on the UMI-ligation and nested PCR reads, gives a single entry per CDR3 protein. The sample has some 100,000 distinct CDR3 sequences; 7% to 7.5% are singletons. Sequencing was carried out using central memory CD4+ T cells from blood. These receptor sequences come from a human donor in good health. The CDR3 runs from the conserved cysteine through the conserved F or W. Fields, in order: V gene, D gene, J gene, clone size, CDR3 DNA, CDR3 protein. The D gene is left open where the match is weak. Not all rows give a size; the values are once, few, many and, for expanded clones, a class.

V gene: TRBV30
D gene: TRBD2
J gene: TRBJ2-1
clone size: -
CDR3 DNA: TGTGCCTGGAGTGCCGCGGGACTAGCGGACCCTGAGCAGTTCTTC
CDR3 protein: CAWSAAGLADPEQFF

V gene: TRBV7-2
D gene: -
J gene: TRBJ2-5
clone size: few
CDR3 DNA: TGTGCCAGCAGCTTGGTAGCGGAAGAGACCCAGTACTTC
CDR3 protein: CASSLVAEETQYF

V gene: TRBV14
D gene: -
J gene: TRBJ2-1
clone size: many
CDR3 DNA: TGTGCCAGCAGCCAAGTCACTCGGGGCTATGAGCAGTTCTTC
CDR3 protein: CASSQVTRGYEQFF

V gene: TRBV15
D gene: -
J gene: TRBJ2-3
clone size: few
CDR3 DNA: TGTGCCACCAGCAGAGAATTGTCTTCAGATACGCAGTATTTT
CDR3 protein: CATSRELSSDTQYF

V gene: TRBV7-2
D gene: TRBD1
J gene: TRBJ1-1
clone size: few
CDR3 DNA: TGTGCCAGCAGCTTATGGGGGGCAGGGGGGAACACTGAAGCTTTCTTT
CDR3 protein: CASSLWGAGGNTEAFF

V gene: TRBV18
D gene: -
J gene: TRBJ1-1
clone size: many
CDR3 DNA: TGTGCCAGCTCACCAGGAGCCAACACTGAAGCTTTCTTT
CDR3 protein: CASSPGANTEAFF

V gene: TRBV18
D gene: -
J gene: TRBJ1-4
clone size: few
CDR3 DNA: TGTGCCAGCTCACGTTCAAATGAAAAACTGTTTTTT
CDR3 protein: CASSRSNEKLFF

V gene: TRBV12-3/TRBV12-4
D gene: TRBD2
J gene: TRBJ2-7
clone size: many
CDR3 DNA: TGTGCCAGCAGACGCGGGGGGATTAGCTCCTACGAGCAGTACTTC
CDR3 protein: CASRRGGISSYEQYF

V gene: TRBV7-9
D gene: TRBD2
J gene: TRBJ2-7
clone size: few
CDR3 DNA: TGTGCCAGCAGCTACGGGGGGGGGCTATATTCTCACCACGAGCAGTACTTC
CDR3 protein: CASSYGGGLYSHHEQYF

V gene: TRBV7-8
D gene: -
J gene: TRBJ2-1
clone size: -
CDR3 DNA: TGTGCCAGCAGCTTAGAGAACGCTCGGCCCTACAATGAGCAGTTCTTC
CDR3 protein: CASSLENARPYNEQFF

V gene: TRBV20-1
D gene: -
J gene: TRBJ2-1
clone size: -
CDR3 DNA: TGCAGTGTGGGTGGTGAGCAGTTCTTC
CDR3 protein: CSVGGEQFF

V gene: TRBV5-1
D gene: TRBD2
J gene: TRBJ2-5
clone size: -
CDR3 DNA: TGCGCCAGCAGCTTGGCCGGGCCCAGCGGGGCCCAGTACTTC
CDR3 protein: CASSLAGPSGAQYF

V gene: TRBV20-1
D gene: TRBD1
J gene: TRBJ1-5
clone size: many
CDR3 DNA: TGCAGTGCTGTACAGGGGGCTAATAGCAATCAGCCCCAGCATTTT
CDR3 protein: CSAVQGANSNQPQHF

V gene: TRBV6-2/TRBV6-3
D gene: -
J gene: TRBJ1-5
clone size: few
CDR3 DNA: TGTGCCAGCAGCCGAACGGACAGCCCCGGGAGTCAGCCCCAGCATTTT
CDR3 protein: CASSRTDSPGSQPQHF

V gene: TRBV20-1
D gene: TRBD2
J gene: TRBJ2-2
clone size: many
CDR3 DNA: TGCAGTGTGCGGCGGGAGGGATTCACCGGGGAGCTGTTTTTT
CDR3 protein: CSVRREGFTGELFF

V gene: TRBV29-1
D gene: -
J gene: TRBJ2-1
clone size: -
CDR3 DNA: TGCAGCGTCGTGACCGCACTCTCCTACAATGAGCAGTTCTTC
CDR3 protein: CSVVTALSYNEQFF

V gene: TRBV7-2
D gene: TRBD2
J gene: TRBJ2-3
clone size: many
CDR3 DNA: TGTGCCAGCAGAGTAGGTAGCGGGGCCGGCACAGATACGCAGTATTTT
CDR3 protein: CASRVGSGAGTDTQYF

V gene: TRBV24-1
D gene: -
J gene: TRBJ2-1
clone size: few
CDR3 DNA: TGTGCCACCAGTGAAGCGGCGCTTAGCTCCTACAATGAGCAGTTCTTC
CDR3 protein: CATSEAALSSYNEQFF

V gene: TRBV7-2
D gene: -
J gene: TRBJ1-2
clone size: -
CDR3 DNA: TGTGCCAGCAGCTTATTCGCTAACTATGGCTACACCTTC
CDR3 protein: CASSLFANYGYTF

V gene: TRBV10-3
D gene: -
J gene: TRBJ1-1
clone size: many
CDR3 DNA: TGTGCCATCAGTGATTTCCAGACAGTGAACACTGAAGCTTTCTTT
CDR3 protein: CAISDFQTVNTEAFF